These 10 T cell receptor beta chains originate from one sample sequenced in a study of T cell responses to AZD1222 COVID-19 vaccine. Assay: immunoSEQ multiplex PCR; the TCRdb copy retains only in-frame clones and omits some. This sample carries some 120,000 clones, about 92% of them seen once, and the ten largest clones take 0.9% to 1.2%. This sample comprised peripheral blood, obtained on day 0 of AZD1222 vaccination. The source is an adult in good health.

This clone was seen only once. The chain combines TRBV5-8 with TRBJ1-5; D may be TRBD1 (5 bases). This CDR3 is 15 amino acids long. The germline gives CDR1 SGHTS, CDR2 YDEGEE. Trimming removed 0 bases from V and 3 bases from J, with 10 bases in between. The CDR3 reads CASSLGGGLNQPQHF. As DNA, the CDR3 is TGTGCCAGCAGCTTGGGGGGGGGACTCAATCAGCCCCAGCATTTT.

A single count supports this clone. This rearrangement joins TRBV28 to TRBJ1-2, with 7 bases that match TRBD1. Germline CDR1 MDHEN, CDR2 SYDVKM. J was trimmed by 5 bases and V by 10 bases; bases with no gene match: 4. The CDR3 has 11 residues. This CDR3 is CATTGVYGYTF. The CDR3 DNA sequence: TGTGCCACCACAGGGGTGTATGGCTACACCTTC.

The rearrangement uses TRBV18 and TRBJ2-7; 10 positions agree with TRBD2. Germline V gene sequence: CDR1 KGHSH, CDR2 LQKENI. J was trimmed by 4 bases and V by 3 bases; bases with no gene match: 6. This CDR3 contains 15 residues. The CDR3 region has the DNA TGTGCCAGCTCACCCAAGCGGGAGGGCCCTTACGAGCAGTACTTC. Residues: CASSPKREGPYEQYF.

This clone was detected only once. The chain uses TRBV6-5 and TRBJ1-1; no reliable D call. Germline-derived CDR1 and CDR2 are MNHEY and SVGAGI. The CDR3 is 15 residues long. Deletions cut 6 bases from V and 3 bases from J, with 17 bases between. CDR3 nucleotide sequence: TGTGCCAGCAGGGATGGGTTGGCGCGGGACACTGAAGCTTTCTTT. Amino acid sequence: CASRDGLARDTEAFF.

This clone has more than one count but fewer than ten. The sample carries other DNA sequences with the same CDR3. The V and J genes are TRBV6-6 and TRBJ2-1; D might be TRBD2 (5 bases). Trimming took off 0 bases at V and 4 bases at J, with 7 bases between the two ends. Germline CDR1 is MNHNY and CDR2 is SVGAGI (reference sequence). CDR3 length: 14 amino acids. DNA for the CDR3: TGTGCCAGCAGTTACTCGAGGGTATACAATGAGCAGTTCTTC. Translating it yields CASSYSRVYNEQFF.

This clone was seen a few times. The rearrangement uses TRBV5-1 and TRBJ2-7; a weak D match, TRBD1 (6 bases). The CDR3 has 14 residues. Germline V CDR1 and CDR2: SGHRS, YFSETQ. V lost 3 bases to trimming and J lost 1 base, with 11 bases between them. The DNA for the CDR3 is TGCGCCAGCAGCTCCAATCAGGGGTCCTACGAGCAGTACTTC. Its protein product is CASSSNQGSYEQYF. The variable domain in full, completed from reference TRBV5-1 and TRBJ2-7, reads KAGVTQTPRYLIKTRGQQVTLSCSPISGHRSVSWYQQTPGQGLQFLFEYFSETQRNKGNFPGRFSGRQFSNSRSEMNVSTLELGDSALYLCASSSNQGSYEQYFGPGTRLTVT.

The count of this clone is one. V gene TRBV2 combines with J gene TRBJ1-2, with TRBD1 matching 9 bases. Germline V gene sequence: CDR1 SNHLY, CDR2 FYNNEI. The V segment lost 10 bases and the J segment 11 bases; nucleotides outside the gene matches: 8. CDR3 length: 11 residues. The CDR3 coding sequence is TGTGCCACGGGACAGGGAAGGAAATACACCTTC. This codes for CATGQGRKYTF.

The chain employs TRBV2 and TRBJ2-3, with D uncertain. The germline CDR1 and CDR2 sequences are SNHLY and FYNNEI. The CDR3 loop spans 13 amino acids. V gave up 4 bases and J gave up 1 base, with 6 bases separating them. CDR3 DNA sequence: TGTGCCAGCAGTGTGGGCCGCACAGATACGCAGTATTTT. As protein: CASSVGRTDTQYF.

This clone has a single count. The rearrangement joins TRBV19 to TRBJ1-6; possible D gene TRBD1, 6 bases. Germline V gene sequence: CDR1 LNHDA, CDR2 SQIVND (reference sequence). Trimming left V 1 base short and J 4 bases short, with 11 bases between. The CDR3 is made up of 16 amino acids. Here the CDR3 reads CASSIAPGHYNSPLHF. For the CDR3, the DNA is TGTGCCAGTAGTATAGCGCCGGGACATTATAATTCACCCCTCCACTTT.

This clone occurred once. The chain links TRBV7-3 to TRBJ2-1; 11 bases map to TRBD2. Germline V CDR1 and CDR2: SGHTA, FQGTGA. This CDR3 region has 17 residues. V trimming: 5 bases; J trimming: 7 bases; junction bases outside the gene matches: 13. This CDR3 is CASSPRSGRAELNEQFF. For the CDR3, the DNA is TGTGCCAGCAGCCCCCGTAGCGGGAGGGCCGAATTGAATGAGCAGTTCTTC.